The 3 T cell receptor beta chains below were found in one sample sequenced in a study of blood T cell repertoires in COVID-19. Repertoires were generated with immunoSEQ multiplex PCR, while TCRdb's copy carries only in-frame clones and drops some. This sample has 51,000 or so clones; about four fifths occur once, and the top ten carry approximately 26%. What was sequenced was peripheral blood. The origin of the receptors is an elderly woman with COVID-19, enrolled during active disease.

This sequence joins TRBV5-5 and TRBJ2-2; D is perhaps TRBD2 (6 bases). Trimming stripped 0 bases from V and 6 bases from J, with 9 bases between. CDR1 is SGHKS, CDR2 YYEKEE, per germline (reference sequence). This CDR3 spans 14 amino acids. The CDR3 DNA is TGTGCCAGCAGCTTGGCCACGGGGGCCGGGGAGCTGTTTTTT. Translation: CASSLATGAGELFF.

This clone was detected only a few times. The V call is TRBV10-3, the J call TRBJ2-1, with TRBD2 identical over 11 bases. V was clipped by 8 bases and J by 3 bases; unmatched bases: 0. This CDR3 comprises 13 residues. Germline CDR1 reads ENHRY; CDR2 reads SYGVKD. In DNA, the CDR3 is TGTGCCATCGGGACTAGCGGCTACAATGAGCAGTTCTTC. As protein: CAIGTSGYNEQFF.

The chain carries TRBV3-1 (or the pseudogene TRBV3-2) and TRBJ2-5, with 9 nucleotides matching TRBD1. Germline V gives CDR1 LGHDT, CDR2 YNNKEL (reference sequence). V shed 11 bases, J shed 5 bases, and the junction held 12 bases outside the gene matches. CDR3 length: 14 amino acids. The CDR3 bases are TGTGCCTGTAGGGGACAGGGTACGGGGGAGACCCAGTACTTC. It translates to CACRGQGTGETQYF.